Sequencing of this T cell receptor (beta chain) was carried out in a study of graft-versus-host responses after intestinal transplantation. The overall study: Transplants given to recipients were multivisceral, liver-intestinal, or isolated intestinal. Every recipient had anti-thymocyte globulin induction and two to three years of tacrolimus plus steroids.

Study observations and caveats: Recipient marrow held GvH clones, some first seen in ileum or blood. Circulating GvH clones peaking coincided with falling HvG clones soon after transplant.

Libraries were prepared by immunoSEQ multiplex PCR; TCRdb keeps only in-frame clonotypes and omits some of them. The data contain approximately 14,000 clones, around two thirds of them singletons. Details on this clone: Its antigen is currently unknown.

V dropped 3 bases and J dropped 0; count of bases not matched to a gene: 3. Germline V lookup: CDR1 LNHNV, CDR2 YYDKDF (reference sequence). The CDR3 has 15 residues. Lamina propria and intraepithelial lymphocytes were released by processing graft tissue. The chain recombines TRBV15 with TRBJ2-3; 7 bases align to TRBD2. Here the sequenced sample was ileum tissue, taken just over 650 days after intestinal transplantation. The clonotype comes from a human patient who received an intestinal transplant, so some T cells may come from the graft donor. CDR3 loop: CATSSQRGSTDTQYF. Here the CDR3 DNA reads TGTGCCACCAGCAGCCAGCGGGGCAGCACAGATACGCAGTATTTT.